This T cell receptor (beta chain) was identified during a study of T cells in Graves' hyperthyroidism and ophthalmopathy. Study-level points and caveats: Separation of ophthalmopathy from stable hyperthyroidism was achieved by a 13 V-J model.

Germline V CDR1 and CDR2: SGDLS, YYNGEE. V lost 3 bases, J lost 1 base, and 11 bases lay in between. The CDR3 contains 15 residues. RNA transcripts served as the template for amplifying TCR beta CDR3 regions. With the HTBI primer set, the TCR CDR3 went through a first round of RT-PCR. TCRdb passed the multiplex PCR reads through MiXCR, listing each CDR3 protein once. The data show hundreds of thousands of distinct CDR3 sequences, less than 25% seen once. Turning to this clonotype: Antigen: not known.

The sequenced sample was blood. J is TRBJ1-5 and V is TRBV9, with D possibly being TRBD1 (6 bases). This receptor was obtained from a man aged 25 to 45 with Graves' ophthalmopathy. CDR3 bases: TGTGCCAGCAGCGACGGGGACACAAGCAATCAGCCCCAGCATTTT. Translating it yields CASSDGDTSNQPQHF.